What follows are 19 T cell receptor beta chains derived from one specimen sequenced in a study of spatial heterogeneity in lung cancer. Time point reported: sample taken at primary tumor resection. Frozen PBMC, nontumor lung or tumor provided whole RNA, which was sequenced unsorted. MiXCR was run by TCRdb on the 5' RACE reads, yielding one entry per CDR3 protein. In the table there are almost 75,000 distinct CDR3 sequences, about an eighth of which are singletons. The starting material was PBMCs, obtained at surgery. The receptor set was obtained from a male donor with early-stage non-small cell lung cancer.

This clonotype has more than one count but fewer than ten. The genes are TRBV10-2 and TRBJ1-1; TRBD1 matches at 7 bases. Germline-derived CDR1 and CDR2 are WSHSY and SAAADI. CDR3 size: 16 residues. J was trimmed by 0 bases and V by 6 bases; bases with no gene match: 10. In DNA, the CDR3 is TGCGCCAGCAGCATCCGGGACAGAGTCATGAACACTGAAGCTTTCTTT. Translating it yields CASSIRDRVMNTEAFF.

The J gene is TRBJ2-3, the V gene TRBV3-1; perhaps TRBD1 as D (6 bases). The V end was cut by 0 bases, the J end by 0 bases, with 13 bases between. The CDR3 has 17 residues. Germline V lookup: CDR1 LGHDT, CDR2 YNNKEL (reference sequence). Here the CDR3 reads CASSQDQARGSTDTQYF. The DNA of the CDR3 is TGTGCCAGCAGCCAAGATCAGGCCAGGGGAAGCACAGATACGCAGTATTTT.

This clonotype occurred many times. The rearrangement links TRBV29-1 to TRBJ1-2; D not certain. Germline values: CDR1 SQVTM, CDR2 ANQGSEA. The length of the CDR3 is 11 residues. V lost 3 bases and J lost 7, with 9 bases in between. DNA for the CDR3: TGCAGCGTTGAGGATTCGGGTGGCTACACCTTC. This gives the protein CSVEDSGGYTF.

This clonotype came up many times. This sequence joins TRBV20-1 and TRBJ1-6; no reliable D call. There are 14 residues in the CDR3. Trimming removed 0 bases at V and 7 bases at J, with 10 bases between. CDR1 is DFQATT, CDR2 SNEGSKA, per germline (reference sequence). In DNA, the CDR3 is TGCAGTGCTAGAGATAGGGTCTCCAATTCACCCCTCCACTTT. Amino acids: CSARDRVSNSPLHF.

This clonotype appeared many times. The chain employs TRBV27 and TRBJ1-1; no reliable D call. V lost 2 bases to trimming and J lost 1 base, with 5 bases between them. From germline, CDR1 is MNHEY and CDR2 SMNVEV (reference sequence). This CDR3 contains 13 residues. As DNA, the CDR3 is TGTGCCAGCAGTTTAAGCAGGAACACTGAAGCTTTCTTT. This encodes CASSLSRNTEAFF.

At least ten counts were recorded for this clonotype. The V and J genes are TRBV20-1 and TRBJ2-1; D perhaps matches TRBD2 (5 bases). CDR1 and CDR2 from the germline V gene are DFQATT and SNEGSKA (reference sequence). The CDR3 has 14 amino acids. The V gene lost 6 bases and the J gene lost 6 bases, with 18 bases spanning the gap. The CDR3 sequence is CSARGSRLVNEQFF. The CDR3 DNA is TGCAGTGCCCGAGGGAGTCGCCTCGTCAATGAGCAGTTCTTC.

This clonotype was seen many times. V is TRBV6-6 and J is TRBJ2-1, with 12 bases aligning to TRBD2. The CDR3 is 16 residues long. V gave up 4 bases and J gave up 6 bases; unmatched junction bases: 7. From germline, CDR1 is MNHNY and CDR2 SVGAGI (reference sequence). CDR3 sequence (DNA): TGTGCCAGCAGTTCCGCGTCTAGCGGGAGGGGCAATGAGCAGTTCTTC. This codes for CASSSASSGRGNEQFF.

Here the CDR3 reads CASSGGRAWGSYNSPLHF. The CDR3 DNA follows: TGTGCCAGCAGCGGGGGCAGGGCCTGGGGGTCCTATAATTCACCCCTCCACTTT. This chain joins TRBV6-1 and TRBJ1-6; D may be TRBD1 (6 bases). This CDR3 spans 18 amino acids. Germline V CDR1 and CDR2: MNHNS, SASEGT. V was trimmed by 6 bases and J by 1 base, leaving 19 bases between them.

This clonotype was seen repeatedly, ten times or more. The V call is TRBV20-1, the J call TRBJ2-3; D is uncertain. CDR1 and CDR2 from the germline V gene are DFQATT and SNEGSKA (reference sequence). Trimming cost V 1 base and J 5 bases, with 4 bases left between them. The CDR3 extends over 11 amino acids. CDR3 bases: TGCAGTGCTAGAGTCGAAGATACGCAGTATTTT. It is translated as CSARVEDTQYF.

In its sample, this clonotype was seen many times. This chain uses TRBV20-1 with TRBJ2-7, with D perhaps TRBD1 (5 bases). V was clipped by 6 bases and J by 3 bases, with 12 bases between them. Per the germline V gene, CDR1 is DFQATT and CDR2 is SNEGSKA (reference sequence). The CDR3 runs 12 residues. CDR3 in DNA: TGCAGTGCCTCCTTAACAGGCTACGAGCAGTACTTC. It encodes CSASLTGYEQYF.

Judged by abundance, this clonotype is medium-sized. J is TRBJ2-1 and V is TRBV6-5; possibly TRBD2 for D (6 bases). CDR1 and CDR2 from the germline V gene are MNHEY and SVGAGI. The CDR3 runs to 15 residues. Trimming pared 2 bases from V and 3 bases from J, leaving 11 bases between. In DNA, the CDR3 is TGTGCCAGCAGTTACGGCGGGATAAGCTACAATGAGCAGTTCTTC. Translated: CASSYGGISYNEQFF.

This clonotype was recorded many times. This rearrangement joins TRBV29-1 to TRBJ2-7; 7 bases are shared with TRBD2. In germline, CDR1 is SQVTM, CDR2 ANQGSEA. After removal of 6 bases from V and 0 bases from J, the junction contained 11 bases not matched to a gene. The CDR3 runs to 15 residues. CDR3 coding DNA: TGCAGCGTCCTATCCCGGTCTAGCGGCTCCTACGAGCAGTACTTC. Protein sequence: CSVLSRSSGSYEQYF.

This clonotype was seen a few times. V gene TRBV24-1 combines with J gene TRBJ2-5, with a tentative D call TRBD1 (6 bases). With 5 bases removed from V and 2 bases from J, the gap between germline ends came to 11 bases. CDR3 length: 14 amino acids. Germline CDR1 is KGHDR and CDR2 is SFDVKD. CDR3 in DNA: TGTGCCACCAGTGTTACAGGGCGACAAGAGACCCAGTACTTC. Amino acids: CATSVTGRQETQYF.

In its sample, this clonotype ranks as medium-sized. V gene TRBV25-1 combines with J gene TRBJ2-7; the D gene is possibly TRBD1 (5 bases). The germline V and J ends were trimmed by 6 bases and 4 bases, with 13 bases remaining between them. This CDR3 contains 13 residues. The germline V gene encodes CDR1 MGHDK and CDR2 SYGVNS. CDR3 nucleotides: TGTGCCAGCAGGTCAGGGATGGAATACGAGCAGTACTTC. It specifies CASRSGMEYEQYF.

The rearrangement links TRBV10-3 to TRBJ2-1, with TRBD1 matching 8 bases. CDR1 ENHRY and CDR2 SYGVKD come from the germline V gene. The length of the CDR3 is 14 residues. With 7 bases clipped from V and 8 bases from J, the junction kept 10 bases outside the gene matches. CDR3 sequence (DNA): TGTGCCATCAAACCGGGACAGGCCCTCCATGAGCAGTTCTTC. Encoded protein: CAIKPGQALHEQFF.

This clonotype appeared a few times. This CDR3 reads CAWSASGEQFF. CDR3 sequence (DNA): TGTGCCTGGAGTGCCTCGGGTGAGCAGTTCTTC. The chain is built from TRBV30 and TRBJ2-1; no clear D gene. This CDR3 is built from 11 residues. The V gene's germline CDR1 is GTSNPN and CDR2 SVGIG (reference sequence). V was shortened by 1 base and J by 9 bases, with 7 bases between the two germline ends.

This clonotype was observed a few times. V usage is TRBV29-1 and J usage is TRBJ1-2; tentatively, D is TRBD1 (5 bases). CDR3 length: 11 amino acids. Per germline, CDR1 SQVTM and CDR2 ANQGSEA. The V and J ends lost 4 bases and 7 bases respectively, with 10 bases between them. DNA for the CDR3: TGCAGCGTTGGGGACTCTTTTGGCTACACCTTC. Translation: CSVGDSFGYTF.

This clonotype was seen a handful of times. The CDR3 DNA reads as TGCAGCGTTGGGGGGGCCGCACAGGGTACTGAAGCTTTCTTT. Translated: CSVGGAAQGTEAFF. The genes are TRBV29-1 and TRBJ1-1, with a possible D match to TRBD1 (6 bases). The CDR3 consists of 14 residues. Germline V gives CDR1 SQVTM, CDR2 ANQGSEA. The V end lost 4 bases, the J end lost 5 bases, and 17 bases lay between the germline ends.

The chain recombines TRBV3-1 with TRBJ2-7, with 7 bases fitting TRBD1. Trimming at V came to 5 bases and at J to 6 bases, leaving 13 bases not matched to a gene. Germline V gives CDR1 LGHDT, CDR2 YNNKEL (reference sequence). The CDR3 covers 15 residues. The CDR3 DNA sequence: TGTGCCAGCAGCAAGAAAAGAACGACAGGGATCGAGCAGTACTTC. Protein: CASSKKRTTGIEQYF.